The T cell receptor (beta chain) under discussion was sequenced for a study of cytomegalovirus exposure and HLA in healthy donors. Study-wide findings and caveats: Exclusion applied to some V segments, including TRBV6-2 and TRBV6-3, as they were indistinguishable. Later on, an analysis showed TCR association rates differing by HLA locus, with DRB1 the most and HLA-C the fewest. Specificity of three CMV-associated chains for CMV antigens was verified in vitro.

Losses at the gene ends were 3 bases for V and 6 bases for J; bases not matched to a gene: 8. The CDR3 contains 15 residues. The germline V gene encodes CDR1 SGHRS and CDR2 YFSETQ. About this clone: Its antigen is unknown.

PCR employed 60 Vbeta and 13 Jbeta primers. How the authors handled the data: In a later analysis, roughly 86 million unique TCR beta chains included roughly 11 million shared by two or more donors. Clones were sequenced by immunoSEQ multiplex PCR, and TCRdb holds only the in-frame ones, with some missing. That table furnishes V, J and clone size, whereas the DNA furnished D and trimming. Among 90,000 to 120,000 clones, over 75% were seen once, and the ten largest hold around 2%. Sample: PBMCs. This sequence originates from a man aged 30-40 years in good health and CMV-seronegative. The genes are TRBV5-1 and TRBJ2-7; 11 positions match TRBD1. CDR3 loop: CASSSGRTGGREQYF. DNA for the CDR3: TGCGCCAGCAGCTCGGGTCGGACAGGGGGCCGCGAGCAGTACTTC.